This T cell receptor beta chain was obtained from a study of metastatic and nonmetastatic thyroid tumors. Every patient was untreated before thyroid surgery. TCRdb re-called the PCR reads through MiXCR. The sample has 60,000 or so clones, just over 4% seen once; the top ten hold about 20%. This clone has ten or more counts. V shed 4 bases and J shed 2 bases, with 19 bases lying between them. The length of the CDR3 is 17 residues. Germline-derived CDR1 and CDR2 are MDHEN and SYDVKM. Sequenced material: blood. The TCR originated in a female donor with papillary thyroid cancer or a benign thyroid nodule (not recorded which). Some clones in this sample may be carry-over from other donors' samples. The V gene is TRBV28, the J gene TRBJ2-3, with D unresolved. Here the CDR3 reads CASSSPYKLKDTDTQYF. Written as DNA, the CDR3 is TGTGCCAGCAGTTCCCCTTATAAGCTGAAGGACACAGATACGCAGTATTTT.